A single sample is the source of the 25 T cell receptor beta chains below, sequenced in a study of post-analysis software for immune sequencing data. cDNA libraries of TCR beta carried unique molecular identifiers. One entry per CDR3 protein, called by TCRdb with MiXCR from the PCR reads. The sample shows some 160,000 distinct CDR3 sequences, roughly 40% of them seen only once. The source material was blood, sampled after autologous hematopoietic stem cell transplantation. These receptors all stem from a girl between 5 and 17 years old with multiple sclerosis.

The table lists this clonotype with a few counts. The chain uses TRBV15 and TRBJ2-7; tentative D call: TRBD1 (5 bases). The CDR3 is 14 amino acids. Germline V CDR1 and CDR2: LNHNV, YYDKDF (reference sequence). Trimming pared 2 bases from V and 4 bases from J, leaving 12 bases between. As DNA, the CDR3 is TGTGCCACCAGCAGACTGCTGGGGCAGTACGAGCAGTACTTC. Its translation: CATSRLLGQYEQYF.

This clonotype was counted at least ten times. The chain carries TRBV7-8 and TRBJ1-5, with TRBD1 as a possible D gene (5 bases). CDR1 and CDR2 (germline): SGHVS, FQNEAQ. The CDR3 totals 16 residues. V gave up 5 bases and J gave up 6 bases, with 20 bases separating them. DNA of the CDR3: TGTGCCAGCAGCCCTAGGGAAGGGGTAGGGGTTCAGCCCCAGCATTTT. Translation gives CASSPREGVGVQPQHF.

The chain uses TRBV29-1 and TRBJ2-7; D unclear. This CDR3 is 12 amino acids long. Trimming pared 7 bases from V and 7 bases from J, leaving 17 bases between. Looked up from germline, CDR1 is SQVTM and CDR2 is ANQGSEA. In nucleotides, the CDR3 is TGCAGCGCATCGAAGTCGTCGGAGGAGCAGTACTTC. Encoded protein: CSASKSSEEQYF.

The chain couples TRBV6-1 to TRBJ1-1, with 8 bases that match TRBD1. The CDR3 length is 16 residues. The J segment lost 0 bases and the V segment lost 7 bases, leaving 10 bases of the junction unmatched. From germline, CDR1 is MNHNS and CDR2 SASEGT. The CDR3 protein is CASTKTGAYMNTEAFF. In DNA form, the CDR3 reads TGTGCCAGCACCAAGACAGGGGCCTACATGAACACTGAAGCTTTCTTT.

V and J are TRBV20-1 and TRBJ2-7; 11 nucleotides align to TRBD1. This CDR3 contains 14 residues. The V gene end was trimmed by 3 bases and the J gene end by 6 bases; junction bases not matched to a gene: 7. Per the germline V gene, CDR1 is DFQATT and CDR2 is SNEGSKA (reference sequence). The CDR3 DNA sequence: TGCAGTGCTAGCCGGACAGGGGGCTTGAGCGAGCAGTACTTC. Amino acids: CSASRTGGLSEQYF.

The gene calls are TRBV7-6 and TRBJ2-1; D ambiguous. The V gene's germline CDR1 is SGHVS and CDR2 FNYEAQ. V was clipped by 4 bases and J by 0 bases, with 13 bases between them. CDR3 length: 16 amino acids. In DNA form, the CDR3 reads TGTGCCAGCAGCTCAGGAGCAGCGAGCTCCTACAATGAGCAGTTCTTC. It encodes CASSSGAASSYNEQFF.

Many counts were recorded for this clonotype. V is TRBV19 and J is TRBJ2-6; D is uncertain. V lost 7 bases and J lost 0, with 7 bases in between. Germline CDR1 is LNHDA and CDR2 is SQIVND (reference sequence). The CDR3 extends over 14 amino acids. CDR3 amino acids: CASTYISGANVLTF. The CDR3 DNA reads as TGTGCCAGTACCTACATCTCTGGGGCCAACGTCCTGACTTTC.

The CDR3 reads CAWSVRLALRTDTQYF. CDR3 nucleotide sequence: TGTGCCTGGAGTGTACGACTAGCCCTTCGCACAGATACGCAGTATTTT. The V call is TRBV30, the J call TRBJ2-3, with 7 bases identical to TRBD2. CDR3 length: 16 residues. Germline CDR1 and CDR2: GTSNPN and SVGIG (reference sequence). Germline trimming cut 0 bases from V and 1 base from J; bases unmatched to any gene: 7.

The chain uses TRBV7-9 and TRBJ2-3, with 8 bases aligning to TRBD2. The CDR3 loop spans 17 amino acids. CDR1 is SEHNR, CDR2 FQNEAQ, per germline (reference sequence). With 3 bases clipped from V and 4 bases from J, the junction kept 12 bases outside the gene matches. CDR3 sequence reads: CASSLEDELAGSDTQYF. CDR3 coding DNA: TGTGCCAGCAGCTTGGAGGATGAGCTAGCGGGTTCAGATACGCAGTATTTT. The variable domain in full, completed from reference TRBV7-9 and TRBJ2-3, reads DTGVSQNPRHKITKRGQNVTFRCDPISEHNRLYWYRQTLGQGPEFLTYFQNEAQLEKSRLLSDRFSAERPKGSFSTLEIQRTEQGDSAMYLCASSLEDELAGSDTQYFGPGTRLTVL.

This clonotype was counted a few times. The chain uses TRBV20-1 and TRBJ2-5, with TRBD2 matching 11 bases. With V trimmed by 7 bases and J by 0 bases, 7 bases remained unmatched. The germline gives CDR1 DFQATT, CDR2 SNEGSKA (reference sequence). This CDR3 contains 15 residues. CDR3 nucleotide sequence: TGCAGTGTTAGTTCTAGCGGGAGGCACCAAGAGACCCAGTACTTC. Translated: CSVSSSGRHQETQYF.

The chain employs TRBV2 and TRBJ2-2; maybe TRBD2 (5 bases). Trimming took off 7 bases at V and 1 base at J, with 16 bases between the two ends. Per the germline V gene, CDR1 is SNHLY and CDR2 is FYNNEI. The CDR3 runs to 16 residues. The DNA for the CDR3 is TGTGCCAGCATCCGCAGTTGGGGAGAGAACACCGGGGAGCTGTTTTTT. This codes for CASIRSWGENTGELFF.

The CDR3 loop reads CASSSGGWRETQYF. The CDR3 nucleotides read TGTGCCAGCAGTTCCGGCGGTTGGCGGGAGACCCAGTACTTC. The gene calls are TRBV12-3 or TRBV12-4 and TRBJ2-5; D not resolved. This CDR3 contains 14 residues. V was shortened by 4 bases and J by 5 bases, with 14 bases between the two germline ends.

The V and J genes are TRBV3-1 and TRBJ2-3; D not certain. CDR3 size: 12 residues. The germline V gene has CDR1 LGHDT and CDR2 YNNKEL (reference sequence). Trimming removed 1 base at V and 6 bases at J, with 5 bases between. This CDR3 reads CASSQGFDTQYF. The CDR3 DNA reads TGTGCCAGCAGCCAAGGGTTCGATACGCAGTATTTT.

The genes are TRBV20-1 and TRBJ1-1; D is unresolved. The CDR3 has 13 residues. The germline V gene has CDR1 DFQATT and CDR2 SNEGSKA (reference sequence). V was shortened by 6 bases and J by 5 bases, with 16 bases between the two germline ends. The CDR3 reads CSAPTGLRTEAFF. The DNA for the CDR3 is TGCAGTGCCCCGACCGGCCTGAGAACTGAAGCTTTCTTT.

This clonotype showed up just a few times. V usage is TRBV7-2 and J usage is TRBJ2-7, with TRBD2 matching 9 bases. CDR3 length: 15 residues. The germline CDR1 and CDR2 sequences are SGHTA and FQGNSA. The V gene end was trimmed by 3 bases and the J gene end by 5 bases; junction bases not matched to a gene: 8. The CDR3 DNA is TGTGCCAGCAGCTTTTTGGCGGGAGGGCCAGACGAGCAGTACTTC. Protein: CASSFLAGGPDEQYF.

This chain joins TRBV7-7 and TRBJ2-3; 9 positions agree with TRBD1. CDR1 and CDR2 (germline): SSHAT, FNYEAQ (reference sequence). The CDR3 consists of 13 residues. CDR3 in DNA: TGTGCTAGGAGGGACAGGGGCACAGATACGCAGTATTTT. Its translation: CARRDRGTDTQYF.

This clonotype was seen many times. This chain joins TRBV4-3 and TRBJ2-5; weak D call: TRBD1 (5 bases). Trimming left V 1 base short and J 4 bases short, with 13 bases between. This CDR3 comprises 15 residues. The germline CDR1 and CDR2 sequences are LGHNA and YSLEER. The CDR3 here is CASSQVSGLGETQYF. The CDR3, as DNA: TGCGCCAGCAGCCAAGTTTCAGGGCTGGGAGAGACCCAGTACTTC.

The chain links TRBV27 to TRBJ1-6; no clear D. V lost 5 bases and J 9 bases, leaving 14 bases between the germline ends. In germline, CDR1 is MNHEY, CDR2 SMNVEV (reference sequence). The CDR3 is 14 residues long. The DNA for the CDR3 is TGTGCCAGCAGTCCCCCCTATCCTGGTTCACCCCTCCACTTT. Amino acids: CASSPPYPGSPLHF.

The chain links TRBV20-1 to TRBJ2-3; no clear D gene. The germline gives CDR1 DFQATT, CDR2 SNEGSKA (reference sequence). Trimming removed 0 bases from V and 1 base from J, with 8 bases in between. The CDR3 sequence is 14 residues long. DNA of the CDR3: TGCAGTGCTAGAGATAGGCAGGGCACAGATACGCAGTATTTT. This encodes CSARDRQGTDTQYF.

J is TRBJ1-5 and V is TRBV6-6; 7 bases fit TRBD1. Germline values: CDR1 MNHNY, CDR2 SVGAGI (reference sequence). The CDR3 contains 14 residues. Germline trimming cut 5 bases from V and 2 bases from J; bases unmatched to any gene: 3. The CDR3 bases are TGTGCCAGCAGTACTGGACAGGGCAATCAGCCCCAGCATTTT. Its protein product is CASSTGQGNQPQHF.

The rearrangement joins TRBV9 to TRBJ1-2, with D unclear. Germline-derived CDR1 and CDR2 are SGDLS and YYNGEE. The CDR3 contains 15 residues. The ends were cut back, 4 bases at V and 7 bases at J, with 20 bases in the middle. The CDR3 DNA is TGTGCCAGCAGCTTAGACGGGGTGGCGAATAGTGGCTACACCTTC. Encoded protein: CASSLDGVANSGYTF.

The chain couples TRBV20-1 to TRBJ1-4, with D perhaps matching TRBD1 (6 bases). This CDR3 is built from 14 residues. Germline V gene lookup returns CDR1 DFQATT and CDR2 SNEGSKA (reference sequence). Trimming removed 3 bases from V and 3 bases from J, with 11 bases in between. The CDR3 DNA is TGCAGTGCTAGGGGGGCAGGGGCTAATGAAAAACTGTTTTTT. Translation: CSARGAGANEKLFF.

The chain joins TRBV7-9 to TRBJ1-2; a possible D gene is TRBD1 (5 bases). V was clipped by 1 base and J by 1 base, with 13 bases between them. CDR3 size: 16 residues. Germline V gives CDR1 SEHNR, CDR2 FQNEAQ (reference sequence). The CDR3 DNA sequence: TGTGCCAGCAGCTTAGGGGCAGGGCCGGGTAACTATGGCTACACCTTC. Translated, it gives CASSLGAGPGNYGYTF. Together with reference TRBV7-9 and TRBJ1-2, the CDR3 gives the full variable domain: DTGVSQNPRHKITKRGQNVTFRCDPISEHNRLYWYRQTLGQGPEFLTYFQNEAQLEKSRLLSDRFSAERPKGSFSTLEIQRTEQGDSAMYLCASSLGAGPGNYGYTFGSGTRLTVV.

The chain couples TRBV6-2 or TRBV6-3 to TRBJ2-7; the D gene is possibly TRBD2 (5 bases). V was clipped by 6 bases and J by 4 bases, with 16 bases between them. Germline CDR1 is MNHEY and CDR2 is SVGEGT. This CDR3 has 14 residues. The CDR3 DNA is TGTGCCAGCAGCCCCCGGGAACTGGGGTACGAGCAGTACTTC. It codes for CASSPRELGYEQYF.

There are a few counts of this clonotype. The V and J genes are TRBV2 and TRBJ1-2; no reliable D call. The CDR3 covers 14 residues. Trimming pared 2 bases from V and 2 bases from J, leaving 9 bases between. CDR1 is SNHLY and CDR2 is FYNNEI in the germline V gene. The CDR3 loop is CASSEQAPNYGYTF. The CDR3, as DNA: TGTGCCAGCAGTGAACAGGCGCCCAACTATGGCTACACCTTC. The full variable domain, completed using reference TRBV2 and TRBJ1-2, is EPEVTQTPSHQVTQMGQEVILRCVPISNHLYFYWYRQILGQKVEFLVSFYNNEISEKSEIFDDQFSVERPDGSNFTLKIRSTKLEDSAMYFCASSEQAPNYGYTFGSGTRLTVV.